A selection of T cell receptor beta chains follows, all from one sample in a study of T cell responses to AZD1222 COVID-19 vaccine. This table comes from immunoSEQ multiplex PCR, and its TCRdb copy is limited to in-frame clones, with some not included. The data contain more than 140,000 clones, around 91% of them singletons. Source: peripheral blood, taken on day 0 of AZD1222 vaccination. These receptors were taken from an adult in good health. CDR3s include the opening cysteine and the closing phenylalanine or tryptophan. A D gene is named only where the DNA matches it firmly. Only some rows state a clone size, as once, few, many or a class for expanded clones.

size: once; V: TRBV9; J: TRBJ2-3; D: .; CDR3: CASSVVPGGTDTQYF; DNA: TGTGCCAGCAGCGTAGTTCCGGGCGGCACAGATACGCAGTATTTT
size: .; V: TRBV4-3; J: TRBJ2-1; D: TRBD2; CDR3: CASSQALAGGPSEQFF; DNA: TGCGCCAGCAGCCAAGCACTAGCGGGAGGGCCTAGTGAGCAGTTCTTC
size: .; V: TRBV19; J: TRBJ2-2; D: .; CDR3: CASTPLGVAGGELFF; DNA: TGTGCCAGTACCCCCCTGGGAGTCGCTGGGGGGGAGCTGTTTTTT
size: .; V: TRBV7-2; J: TRBJ2-3; D: TRBD2; CDR3: CASSPGTSEADTQYF; DNA: TGTGCCAGCAGCCCCGGGACTAGCGAAGCGGATACGCAGTATTTT
size: .; V: TRBV3-1/TRBV3-2; J: TRBJ1-5; D: TRBD1; CDR3: CASSPHGQGYSNQPQHF; DNA: TGTGCCAGCAGCCCCCACGGACAGGGGTATAGCAATCAGCCCCAGCATTTT
size: .; V: TRBV19; J: TRBJ2-2; D: .; CDR3: CASRSRGTGELFF; DNA: TGTGCCAGTCGCTCCAGGGGAACCGGGGAGCTGTTTTTT
size: .; V: TRBV19; J: TRBJ2-1; D: TRBD2; CDR3: CASSIGGGENEQFF; DNA: TGTGCCAGTAGTATCGGGGGAGGGGAAAATGAGCAGTTCTTC
size: .; V: TRBV15; J: TRBJ1-1; D: .; CDR3: CATSSPNLALNTEAFF; DNA: TGTGCCACCAGCAGCCCAAACCTGGCCTTGAACACTGAAGCTTTCTTT
size: .; V: TRBV4-2; J: TRBJ1-3; D: .; CDR3: CASSQAGTGNTIYF; DNA: TGTGCCAGCAGCCAAGCAGGGACCGGAAACACCATATATTTT
size: once; V: TRBV27; J: TRBJ2-7; D: TRBD2; CDR3: CASSLSGLAGHEQYF; DNA: TGTGCCAGCAGTTTATCGGGACTAGCGGGCCACGAGCAGTACTTC
size: .; V: TRBV4-1; J: TRBJ1-4; D: .; CDR3: CASSQDGGGGVEKLFF; DNA: TGCGCCAGCAGCCAAGATGGAGGGGGAGGGGTTGAAAAACTGTTTTTT
size: .; V: TRBV10-3; J: TRBJ2-7; D: .; CDR3: CATTPDGYEQYF; DNA: TGTGCCACGACCCCAGACGGCTACGAGCAGTACTTC
size: .; V: TRBV19; J: TRBJ2-7; D: TRBD1; CDR3: CASSTPDREYEQYF; DNA: TGTGCCAGTAGTACCCCGGACAGGGAATACGAGCAGTACTTC
size: .; V: TRBV6-2/TRBV6-3; J: TRBJ2-5; D: TRBD1; CDR3: CASSFGQGGTQYF; DNA: TGTGCCAGCAGTTTCGGACAGGGGGGGACCCAGTACTTC
size: .; V: TRBV28; J: TRBJ2-7; D: .; CDR3: CATLTATYEQYF; DNA: TGTGCCACCCTTACGGCTACCTACGAGCAGTACTTC
size: .; V: TRBV6-2/TRBV6-3; J: TRBJ1-4; D: .; CDR3: CASSYGPRQEKLFF; DNA: TGTGCCAGCAGTTACGGGCCCAGGCAGGAAAAACTGTTTTTT
size: once; V: TRBV6-5; J: TRBJ1-1; D: TRBD1; CDR3: CASSYRLFQGATEAFF; DNA: TGTGCCAGCAGTTACAGGCTCTTTCAGGGGGCTACTGAAGCTTTCTTT
size: once; V: TRBV9; J: TRBJ1-6; D: .; CDR3: CASSAPQGAYNSPLHF; DNA: TGTGCCAGCAGCGCCCCTCAGGGAGCCTATAATTCACCCCTCCACTTT
size: .; V: TRBV3-1/TRBV3-2; J: TRBJ1-4; D: .; CDR3: CASSQGETKLFF; DNA: TGTGCCAGCAGCCAAGGAGAGACAAAACTGTTTTTT
size: .; V: TRBV28; J: TRBJ1-2; D: .; CDR3: CASSQTPNYGYTF; DNA: TGTGCCAGCAGTCAGACACCGAACTATGGCTACACCTTC
size: .; V: TRBV5-1; J: TRBJ2-7; D: .; CDR3: CASSLTGEGTYEQYF; DNA: TGCGCCAGCAGCTTGACGGGAGAAGGAACCTACGAGCAGTACTTC
size: .; V: TRBV6-5; J: TRBJ1-4; D: .; CDR3: CASSYSTLATNEKLFF; DNA: TGTGCCAGCAGTTACTCGACACTCGCAACTAATGAAAAACTGTTTTTT
size: .; V: TRBV5-8; J: TRBJ1-1; D: .; CDR3: CASSSDRRATEAFF; DNA: TGTGCCAGCAGCTCGGACAGACGAGCCACTGAAGCTTTCTTT
size: .; V: TRBV10-2; J: TRBJ1-2; D: .; CDR3: CASSEGGLPRPPANLLSYYGYTF; DNA: TGCGCCAGCAGTGAAGGGGGTCTCCCGCGGCCGCCAGCTAACCTTCTTAGTTACTATGGCTACACCTTC
size: .; V: TRBV19; J: TRBJ2-3; D: TRBD1; CDR3: CASRRDRQEHSTDTQYF; DNA: TGTGCCAGTAGACGGGACAGACAGGAGCATAGCACAGATACGCAGTATTTT